This TCR beta chain was captured by sequencing in a study of blood T cell repertoires in COVID-19. This clone was observed a few times. This table comes from immunoSEQ multiplex PCR, and its TCRdb copy is limited to in-frame clones, with some not included. The sample contains about 200,000 clones, approximately 82% of which appear only once. Germline V gene lookup returns CDR1 WNHNN and CDR2 SYGVQD (reference sequence). Losses at the gene ends were 3 bases for V and 2 bases for J; bases not matched to a gene: 4. The CDR3 loop spans 15 amino acids. The chain has TRBV10-1 and TRBJ2-7; 10 nucleotides line up with TRBD1. The sample consisted of peripheral blood. The TCR comes from a woman aged 40 to 49 with acute or convalescent COVID-19. The CDR3 loop reads CASSESGTGAYEQYF. CDR3 bases: TGCGCCAGCAGTGAATCGGGGACAGGGGCCTACGAGCAGTACTTC.